This paragraph covers one T cell receptor (beta chain) sequence. Its target is not known. There are 15 residues in the CDR3. Trimming took 3 bases from V and 0 from J; bases not matched to a gene: 5. Germline-derived CDR1 and CDR2 are SGHRS and YFSETQ. The sample originates from a study of CD8 T cells in Susac syndrome. Study-wide points: Regarding the TCR sequencing and HLA analysis, the study admitted that a relatively small number of individuals were involved.

The authors sequenced TCR beta from blood CD8+ and CD4+ T cells. While CD8+ and CD4+ T cells were isolated negatively, TEMRA cells were enriched by FACS. RNA amounts of roughly 0.45 to 1 ug underwent reverse transcription with random hexamers. Amplification of TCR beta CDR3 used immunoSEQ multiplex PCR across 54 Vbeta and 13 Jbeta. TCRdb reprocessed the immunoSEQ multiplex PCR reads via MiXCR and lists one record per CDR3 protein. The top ten clones hold more than 0.095% of a sample with fewer than 150,000 distinct CDR3 sequences, roughly 96% of them seen once. Sequencing was done on a sample of CD4+ T cells from PBMCs. The TCR was taken from a human donor in good health. The chain uses TRBV5-1 and TRBJ2-7; 8 positions agree with TRBD1. The DNA of the CDR3 is TGCGCCAGCAGCTGGGGACAGGTGAGCTCCTACGAGCAGTACTTC. It codes for CASSWGQVSSYEQYF.